Listed here are 10 T cell receptor beta chains from one sample, sequenced in a study of cytomegalovirus exposure and HLA in healthy donors. PCR used 60 Vbeta primers and 13 Jbeta primers. Method: immunoSEQ multiplex PCR; TCRdb's copy keeps in-frame clones and lacks some. The sample gives over 150,000 clones, about 80% of which show up once; 4.8% is in the top ten. Specimen: PBMCs. These TCRs come from a man aged 18 to 30 in good health and CMV-seronegative.

The rearrangement links TRBV10-3 to TRBJ2-7; the match to TRBD1 covers 8 bases. Unmatched junction bases numbered 5, after V lost 7 bases and J lost 6 bases. The CDR3 is 12 amino acids. CDR1 and CDR2 (germline): ENHRY, SYGVKD. The CDR3 nucleotides are TGTGCCATCACCGACAGGGGCTCCGAGCAGTACTTC. Protein sequence: CAITDRGSEQYF.

This clone showed up just a few times. This chain links TRBV2 with TRBJ1-6; no clear D gene. In germline, CDR1 is SNHLY, CDR2 FYNNEI. This CDR3 comprises 14 residues. With 4 bases removed from V and 8 bases from J, the gap between germline ends came to 12 bases. CDR3 region: CASSVVMADSPLHF. CDR3 in DNA: TGTGCCAGCAGTGTGGTGATGGCGGATTCACCCCTCCACTTT.

This sequence joins TRBV4-2 and TRBJ2-1, with 9 bases aligning to TRBD1. V was pared by 0 bases and J by 9 bases, with 9 bases of the junction left unmatched. This CDR3 region has 16 residues. Per germline, CDR1 LGHNA and CDR2 YNFKEQ. CDR3: CASSQEVLGGQGEQFF. Written as DNA, the CDR3 is TGTGCCAGCAGCCAAGAAGTACTGGGGGGACAGGGTGAGCAGTTCTTC.

The rearrangement links TRBV7-6 to TRBJ2-1; D ambiguous. V lost 2 bases to trimming and J lost 8 bases, with 13 bases between them. The CDR3 sequence is 14 residues long. The germline CDR1 and CDR2 sequences are SGHVS and FNYEAQ. Here the CDR3 reads CASSLTVTVDEQFF. The DNA for the CDR3 is TGTGCCAGCAGCTTAACCGTCACGGTCGATGAGCAGTTCTTC. Supplemented by reference TRBV7-6 and TRBJ2-1, the full variable domain reads GAGVSQSPRYKVTKRGQDVALRCDPISGHVSLYWYRQALGQGPEFLTYFNYEAQQDKSGLPNDRFSAERPEGSISTLTIQRTEQRDSAMYRCASSLTVTVDEQFFGPGTRLTVL.

This chain connects TRBV10-3 to TRBJ2-1; D may be TRBD1 (5 bases). Germline V gene lookup returns CDR1 ENHRY and CDR2 SYGVKD. V was trimmed by 6 bases and J by 8 bases, leaving 11 bases between them. The CDR3 consists of 12 residues. The CDR3 here is CAISPTQDEQFF. The CDR3 DNA follows: TGTGCCATCAGCCCTACACAGGATGAGCAGTTCTTC.

V and J are TRBV7-8 and TRBJ1-6, with D uncertain. CDR3 length: 13 residues. Germline V CDR1 and CDR2: SGHVS, FQNEAQ. V was cut by 1 base and J by 9 bases, with 7 bases left in between. The DNA of the CDR3 is TGTGCCAGCAGCTTAGATTGGAGTTCACCCCTCCACTTT. This sequence encodes CASSLDWSSPLHF.

This rearrangement joins TRBV6-5 to TRBJ1-2, with unresolved D. The CDR3 runs to 14 residues. Trimming removed 2 bases from V and 3 bases from J, with 10 bases in between. Germline assignment: CDR1 MNHEY and CDR2 SVGAGI. CDR3 sequence: CASSYGWGDYGYTF. The CDR3 region has the DNA TGTGCCAGCAGTTACGGTTGGGGAGACTATGGCTACACCTTC.

The chain recombines TRBV15 with TRBJ2-1; 8 bases are shared with TRBD2. The V segment lost 0 bases and the J segment 4 bases; nucleotides outside the gene matches: 11. The CDR3 covers 18 residues. The germline V gene encodes CDR1 LNHNV and CDR2 YYDKDF (reference sequence). The CDR3 loop reads CATSRDPSSGSRYNEQFF. The CDR3 DNA sequence: TGTGCCACCAGCAGAGATCCCTCAAGCGGGAGCAGGTACAATGAGCAGTTCTTC.

The rearrangement joins TRBV6-5 to TRBJ2-1, with 8 nucleotides matching TRBD2. Germline assignment: CDR1 MNHEY and CDR2 SVGAGI. V dropped 10 bases and J dropped 7; count of bases not matched to a gene: 12. This CDR3 region has 14 residues. CDR3 nucleotide sequence: TGTGCCACTCGGGGGGGGTTTGGAGGTAATGAGCAGTTCTTC. This encodes CATRGGFGGNEQFF.

V gene TRBV11-1 combines with J gene TRBJ2-1, with 8 bases matching TRBD2. CDR1 and CDR2 (germline): SGHAT, FQDESV (reference sequence). This CDR3 is built from 17 residues. V shed 3 bases and J 5 bases; nucleotides not matched to a gene: 12. DNA for the CDR3: TGTGCCAGCAGCTTCCTTAGCGGGGTTGGGCTAGACAATGAGCAGTTCTTC. Translation gives CASSFLSGVGLDNEQFF.